This entry lists 17 T cell receptor beta chains sequenced from one sample in a study of blood T cell repertoires in COVID-19. Profiling relied on immunoSEQ multiplex PCR, and the TCRdb table lists in-frame clones only, not all of them. The data contain 220,000 or so clones, approximately 81% of them singletons. Sequencing was carried out using peripheral blood. The receptors come from a man in his fifties who had recovered from COVID-19.

J is TRBJ1-1 and V is TRBV2; 12 nucleotides align to TRBD1. V gave up 3 bases and J gave up 4 bases; unmatched junction bases: 6. In germline, CDR1 is SNHLY, CDR2 FYNNEI. This CDR3 region has 16 residues. The CDR3 nucleotides are TGTGCCAGCAGTGACACGGGACAGGGGGCGATCACTGAAGCTTTCTTT. The encoded protein is CASSDTGQGAITEAFF.

This clone was detected a few times. The chain has TRBV9 and TRBJ2-3, with 7 bases aligning to TRBD1. The trim removed 4 bases at V and 2 bases at J, leaving 10 bases unmatched. The CDR3 covers 16 residues. Per germline, CDR1 SGDLS and CDR2 YYNGEE. The CDR3 reads CASSTDRDRSTDTQYF. DNA for the CDR3: TGTGCCAGCAGCACAGATCGGGACAGATCCACAGATACGCAGTATTTT.

The gene calls are TRBV7-8 and TRBJ2-1; 7 nucleotides line up with TRBD1. The CDR3 runs to 15 residues. Trimming cost V 5 bases and J 6 bases; bases outside gene matches: 10. Germline loops: CDR1 SGHVS, CDR2 FQNEAQ. This chain's CDR3 is CASSPYRGQSNEQFF. The CDR3 DNA is TGTGCCAGCAGCCCCTACAGGGGACAGAGCAATGAGCAGTTCTTC. Full variable domain (missing parts from reference TRBV7-8 and TRBJ2-1): GAGVSQSPRYKVAKRGQDVALRCDPISGHVSLFWYQQALGQGPEFLTYFQNEAQLDKSGLPSDRFFAERPEGSVSTLKIQRTQQEDSAVYLCASSPYRGQSNEQFFGPGTRLTVL.

The chain has TRBV6-5 and TRBJ2-7, with a tentative D call TRBD2 (6 bases). Germline CDR1 and CDR2: MNHEY and SVGAGI. This CDR3 is built from 14 residues. V shed 2 bases and J shed 2 bases, with 10 bases lying between them. The chain's CDR3 is CASSYGRGAYEQYF. The CDR3 nucleotides are TGTGCCAGCAGTTACGGGCGGGGTGCCTACGAGCAGTACTTC.

The genes are TRBV27 and TRBJ1-1; no definite D call. V lost 2 bases and J 4 bases, leaving 8 bases between the germline ends. The V gene's germline CDR1 is MNHEY and CDR2 SMNVEV (reference sequence). This CDR3 has 13 amino acids. The CDR3 sequence is CASSLERGTEAFF. DNA of the CDR3: TGTGCCAGCAGTTTAGAGCGGGGCACTGAAGCTTTCTTT.

The chain couples TRBV28 to TRBJ2-3, with a weak D call TRBD1 (7 bases). Trimming left V 4 bases short and J 11 bases short, with 13 bases between. CDR3 length: 12 amino acids. Germline values: CDR1 MDHEN, CDR2 SYDVKM. The CDR3 nucleotides read TGTGCCAGCAGTTCCAGGGGGGAGAAGCAGTATTTT. Protein product: CASSSRGEKQYF.

This rearrangement joins TRBV7-8 to TRBJ2-5, with TRBD2 identical over 7 bases. The germline CDR1 and CDR2 sequences are SGHVS and FQNEAQ. The V segment lost 1 base and the J segment 5 bases; nucleotides outside the gene matches: 4. This CDR3 contains 14 residues. The DNA of the CDR3 is TGTGCCAGCAGCTTAGTGCGGGAGACTGAGACCCAGTACTTC. Its translation: CASSLVRETETQYF.

CDR3 loop: CASSNYRGGLVEKLFF. The CDR3 bases are TGTGCCAGCAGCAACTACAGGGGGGGTTTAGTTGAAAAACTGTTTTTT. The J gene is TRBJ1-4, the V gene TRBV5-6; TRBD1 matches at 8 bases. With V trimmed by 4 bases and J by 7 bases, 12 bases remained unmatched. In germline, CDR1 is SGHDT, CDR2 YYEEEE. The CDR3 covers 16 residues.

CDR3 sequence reads: CASSLLDRAMNGYTF. CDR3 nucleotide sequence: TGTGCCAGCAGTTTACTCGACAGGGCAATGAATGGCTACACCTTC. The chain recombines TRBV28 with TRBJ1-2; 7 bases align to TRBD1. The V gene end was trimmed by 2 bases and the J gene end by 6 bases; junction bases not matched to a gene: 9. The CDR3 totals 15 residues. The germline V gene encodes CDR1 MDHEN and CDR2 SYDVKM.

This sequence joins TRBV19 and TRBJ2-7, with D maybe TRBD2 (6 bases). Per germline, CDR1 LNHDA and CDR2 SQIVND (reference sequence). The CDR3 length is 13 residues. V was pared by 5 bases and J by 6 bases, with 14 bases between. CDR3 nucleotide sequence: TGTGCCAGTAGTGAGGAGGGGTTGGGCGAGCAGTACTTC. Encoded protein: CASSEEGLGEQYF.

This clone was seen a single time. The rearrangement uses TRBV2 and TRBJ2-7; 8 bases are shared with TRBD2. V was clipped by 6 bases and J by 5 bases; unmatched bases: 9. CDR1 and CDR2 from the germline V gene are SNHLY and FYNNEI. This CDR3 is 14 amino acids long. The CDR3 reads CASSILAAGDEQYF. The DNA of the CDR3 is TGTGCCAGCAGCATACTAGCGGCAGGCGACGAGCAGTACTTC.

Remarks on this clone: Different DNA sequences within this sample yield the same CDR3. CDR3 bases: TGTGCCAGCAGTTTGGGACAGGGTCGGGACACCATATATTTT. Its translation: CASSLGQGRDTIYF. The J gene is TRBJ1-3, the V gene TRBV28; 9 nucleotides match TRBD1. The CDR3 contains 14 residues. Germline loops: CDR1 MDHEN, CDR2 SYDVKM. The ends lost 3 bases at V and 8 bases at J; junction bases unmatched: 5.

The V call is TRBV5-1, the J call TRBJ1-2, with 9 bases aligning to TRBD1. With 0 bases clipped from V and 7 bases from J, the junction kept 4 bases outside the gene matches. The CDR3 spans 14 residues. CDR1 is SGHRS and CDR2 is YFSETQ in the germline V gene. CDR3 nucleotides: TGCGCCAGCAGCTTGGCGGGACAGGGACGTGGCTACACCTTC. Amino acid sequence: CASSLAGQGRGYTF.

The chain joins TRBV4-1 to TRBJ2-7; 9 nucleotides line up with TRBD1. The CDR3 runs to 14 residues. V was pared by 4 bases and J by 3 bases, with 4 bases of the junction left unmatched. CDR1 and CDR2 (germline): MGHRA, YSYEKL. The CDR3 DNA is TGCGCCAGCAGCCGGACAGGGGCGGACTACGAGCAGTACTTC. It codes for CASSRTGADYEQYF.

The V and J genes are TRBV19 and TRBJ2-1; D is possibly TRBD2 (6 bases). The germline gives CDR1 LNHDA, CDR2 SQIVND (reference sequence). Trimming removed 6 bases from V and 7 bases from J, with 22 bases in between. The CDR3 is 16 residues long. CDR3 in DNA: TGTGCCAGTAGCAACCGAGCGGGCCTCGGACCTAATGAGCAGTTCTTC. Its translation is CASSNRAGLGPNEQFF.

The gene calls are TRBV5-1 and TRBJ2-7; D might be TRBD2 (7 bases). Germline values: CDR1 SGHRS, CDR2 YFSETQ. This CDR3 contains 18 residues. The V gene lost 7 bases and the J gene lost 0 bases, with 26 bases spanning the gap. CDR3 sequence reads: CASSSGGAFFGSSYEQYF. CDR3 nucleotides: TGCGCCAGCTCTTCTGGGGGGGCCTTTTTCGGGAGCTCCTACGAGCAGTACTTC.

V is TRBV6-6 and J is TRBJ1-5; D not resolved. There are 15 residues in the CDR3. Germline V lookup: CDR1 MNHNY, CDR2 SVGAGI (reference sequence). The V end was cut by 3 bases, the J end by 0 bases, with 9 bases between. CDR3 in amino acids: CASSYGTYSNQPQHF. The CDR3 region has the DNA TGTGCCAGCAGTTATGGTACATATAGCAATCAGCCCCAGCATTTT.